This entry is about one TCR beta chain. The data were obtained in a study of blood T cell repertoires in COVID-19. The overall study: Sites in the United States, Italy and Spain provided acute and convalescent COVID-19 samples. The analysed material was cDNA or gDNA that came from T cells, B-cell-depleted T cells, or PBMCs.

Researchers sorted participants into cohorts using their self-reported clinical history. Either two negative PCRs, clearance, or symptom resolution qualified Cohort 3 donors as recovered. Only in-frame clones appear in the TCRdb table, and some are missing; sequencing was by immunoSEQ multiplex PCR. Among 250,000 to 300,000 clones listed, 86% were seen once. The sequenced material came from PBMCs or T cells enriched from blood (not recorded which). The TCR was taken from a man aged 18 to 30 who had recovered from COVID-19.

The CDR3 DNA reads TGTGCCAGCAGCCAAGCGGAGACCTACAATGAGCAGTTCTTC. It translates to CASSQAETYNEQFF. V is TRBV3-1 (or the pseudogene TRBV3-2) and J is TRBJ2-1, with D hard to call. CDR1 is LGHDT, CDR2 YNNKEL, per germline (reference sequence). This CDR3 region has 14 residues. Trimming removed 1 base at V and 2 bases at J, with 6 bases between.